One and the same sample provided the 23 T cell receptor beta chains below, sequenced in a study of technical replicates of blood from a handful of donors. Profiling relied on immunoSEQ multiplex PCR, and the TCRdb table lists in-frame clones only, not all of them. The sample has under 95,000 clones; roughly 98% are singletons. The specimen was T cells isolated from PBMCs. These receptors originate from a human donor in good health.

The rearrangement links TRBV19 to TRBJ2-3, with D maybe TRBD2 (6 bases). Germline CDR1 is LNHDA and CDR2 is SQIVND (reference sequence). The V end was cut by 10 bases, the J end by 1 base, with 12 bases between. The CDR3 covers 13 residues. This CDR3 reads CATQTSGTDTQYF. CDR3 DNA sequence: TGTGCCACCCAGACTAGTGGCACAGATACGCAGTATTTT.

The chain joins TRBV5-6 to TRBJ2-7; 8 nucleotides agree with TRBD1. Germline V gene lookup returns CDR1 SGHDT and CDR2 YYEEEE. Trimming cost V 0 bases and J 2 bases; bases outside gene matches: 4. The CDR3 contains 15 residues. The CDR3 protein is CASSLVLGQAYEQYF. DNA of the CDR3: TGTGCCAGCAGCTTGGTTCTGGGACAGGCCTACGAGCAGTACTTC. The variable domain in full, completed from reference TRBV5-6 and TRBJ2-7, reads DAGVTQSPTHLIKTRGQQVTLRCSPKSGHDTVSWYQQALGQGPQFIFQYYEEEERQRGNFPDRFSGHQFPNYSSELNVNALLLGDSALYLCASSLVLGQAYEQYFGPGTRLTVT.

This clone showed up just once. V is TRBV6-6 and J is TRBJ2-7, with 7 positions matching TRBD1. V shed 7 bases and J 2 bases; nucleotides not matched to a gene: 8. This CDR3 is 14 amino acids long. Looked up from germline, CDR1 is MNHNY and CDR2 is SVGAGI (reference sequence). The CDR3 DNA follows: TGTGCCAGCACCGCGACAGGGTTCGCCTACGAGCAGTACTTC. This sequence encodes CASTATGFAYEQYF.

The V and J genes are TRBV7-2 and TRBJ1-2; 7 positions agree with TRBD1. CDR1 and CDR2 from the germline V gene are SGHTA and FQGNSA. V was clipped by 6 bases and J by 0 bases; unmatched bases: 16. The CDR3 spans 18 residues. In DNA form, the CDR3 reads TGTGCCAGCAGACATCCTGGACAGGCTTCCCCTACTAACTATGGCTACACCTTC. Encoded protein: CASRHPGQASPTNYGYTF.

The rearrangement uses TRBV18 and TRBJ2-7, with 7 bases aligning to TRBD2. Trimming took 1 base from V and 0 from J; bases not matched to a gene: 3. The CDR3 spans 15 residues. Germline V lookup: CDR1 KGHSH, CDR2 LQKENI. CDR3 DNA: TGTGCCAGCTCACCACAGGGAGGGTCCTCCTACGAGCAGTACTTC. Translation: CASSPQGGSSYEQYF.

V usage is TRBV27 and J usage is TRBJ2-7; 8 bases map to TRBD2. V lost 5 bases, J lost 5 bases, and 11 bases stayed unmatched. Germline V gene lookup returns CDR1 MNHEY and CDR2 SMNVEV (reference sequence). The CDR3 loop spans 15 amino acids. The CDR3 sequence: CASSPLQGLADEQYF. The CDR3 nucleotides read TGTGCCAGCAGTCCCCTCCAAGGACTAGCTGACGAGCAGTACTTC.

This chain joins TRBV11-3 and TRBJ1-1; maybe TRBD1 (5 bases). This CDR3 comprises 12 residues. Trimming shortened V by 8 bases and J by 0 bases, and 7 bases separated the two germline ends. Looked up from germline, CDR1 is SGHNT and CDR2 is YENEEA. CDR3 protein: CASGAVNTEAFF. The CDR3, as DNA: TGTGCCAGCGGGGCGGTGAACACTGAAGCTTTCTTT.

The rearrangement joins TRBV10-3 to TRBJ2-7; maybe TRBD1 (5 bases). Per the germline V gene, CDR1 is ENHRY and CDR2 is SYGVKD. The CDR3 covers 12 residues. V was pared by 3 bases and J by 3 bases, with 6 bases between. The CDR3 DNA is TGTGCCATCAGTGAAGGGGACTACGAGCAGTACTTC. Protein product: CAISEGDYEQYF.

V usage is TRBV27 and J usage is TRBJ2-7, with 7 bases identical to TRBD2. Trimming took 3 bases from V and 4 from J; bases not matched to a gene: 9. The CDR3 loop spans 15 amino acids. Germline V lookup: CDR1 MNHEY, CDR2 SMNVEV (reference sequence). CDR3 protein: CASSFGREPWYEQYF. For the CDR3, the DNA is TGTGCCAGCAGTTTTGGGCGGGAGCCCTGGTACGAGCAGTACTTC.

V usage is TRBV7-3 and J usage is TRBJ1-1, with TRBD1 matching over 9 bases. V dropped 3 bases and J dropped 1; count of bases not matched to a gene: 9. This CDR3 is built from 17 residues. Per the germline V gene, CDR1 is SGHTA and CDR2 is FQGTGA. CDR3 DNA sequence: TGTGCCAGCAGCTTCCCCCAGAACAGGGGGCCGAACACTGAAGCTTTCTTT. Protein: CASSFPQNRGPNTEAFF.

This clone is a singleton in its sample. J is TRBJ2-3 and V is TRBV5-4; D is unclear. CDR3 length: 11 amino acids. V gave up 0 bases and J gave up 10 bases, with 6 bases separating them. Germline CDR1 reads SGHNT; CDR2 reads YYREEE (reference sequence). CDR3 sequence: CASSLAFAQYF. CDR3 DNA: TGTGCCAGCAGCTTGGCGTTTGCGCAGTATTTT.

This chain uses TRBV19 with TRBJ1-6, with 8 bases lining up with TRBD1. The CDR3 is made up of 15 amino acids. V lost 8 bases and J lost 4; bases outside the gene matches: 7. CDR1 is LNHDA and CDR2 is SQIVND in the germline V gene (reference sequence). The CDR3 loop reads CASSRTGLYNSPLHF. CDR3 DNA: TGTGCCAGTTCCCGGACAGGGTTATATAATTCACCCCTCCACTTT.

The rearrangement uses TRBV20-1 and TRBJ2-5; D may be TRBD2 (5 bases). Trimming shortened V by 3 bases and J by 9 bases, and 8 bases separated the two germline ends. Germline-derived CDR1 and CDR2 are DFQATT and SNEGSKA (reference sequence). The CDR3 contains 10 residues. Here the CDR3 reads CSARYGAQYF. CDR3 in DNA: TGCAGTGCTAGGTACGGGGCCCAGTACTTC.

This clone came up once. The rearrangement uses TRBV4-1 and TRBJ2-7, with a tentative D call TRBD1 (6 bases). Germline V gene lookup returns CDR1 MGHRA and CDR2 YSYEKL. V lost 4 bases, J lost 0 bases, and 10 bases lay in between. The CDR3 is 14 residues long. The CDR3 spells CASSPHRVSYEQYF. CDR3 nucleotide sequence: TGCGCCAGCAGCCCACACAGGGTCTCCTACGAGCAGTACTTC.

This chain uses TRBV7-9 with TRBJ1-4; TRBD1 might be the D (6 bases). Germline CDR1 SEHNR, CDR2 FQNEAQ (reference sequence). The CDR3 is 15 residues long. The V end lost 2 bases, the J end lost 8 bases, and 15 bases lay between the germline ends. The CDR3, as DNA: TGTGCCAGCAGCTTACCGAGGGGGTATGTCGAAAAACTGTTTTTT. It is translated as CASSLPRGYVEKLFF.

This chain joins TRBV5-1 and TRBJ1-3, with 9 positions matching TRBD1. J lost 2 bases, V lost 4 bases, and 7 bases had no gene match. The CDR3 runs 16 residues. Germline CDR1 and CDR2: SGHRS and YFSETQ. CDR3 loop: CASSTTGTGTGNTIYF. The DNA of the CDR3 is TGCGCCAGCAGCACGACCGGGACAGGGACTGGAAACACCATATATTTT.

The CDR3 bases are TGCGCCAGCAGCTTGTTAGCTAGCGGGGGGGCAGATACGCAGTATTTT. Translated: CASSLLASGGADTQYF. The chain recombines TRBV5-1 with TRBJ2-3, with 12 bases that match TRBD2. Germline CDR1 and CDR2: SGHRS and YFSETQ. V dropped 1 base and J dropped 4; count of bases not matched to a gene: 4. This CDR3 comprises 16 residues.

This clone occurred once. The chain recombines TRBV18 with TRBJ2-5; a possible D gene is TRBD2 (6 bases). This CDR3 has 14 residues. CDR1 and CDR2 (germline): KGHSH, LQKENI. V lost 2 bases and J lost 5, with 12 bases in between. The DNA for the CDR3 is TGTGCCAGCTCACCAGGAGGGGTAGGGGAGACCCAGTACTTC. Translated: CASSPGGVGETQYF.

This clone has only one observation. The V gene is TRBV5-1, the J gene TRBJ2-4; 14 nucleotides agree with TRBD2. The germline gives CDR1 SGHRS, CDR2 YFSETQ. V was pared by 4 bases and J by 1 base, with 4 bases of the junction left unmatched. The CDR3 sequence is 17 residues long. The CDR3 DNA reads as TGCGCCAGCAGCGGGGGACTAGCGGGGGCGGCCAAAAACATTCAGTACTTC. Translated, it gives CASSGGLAGAAKNIQYF.

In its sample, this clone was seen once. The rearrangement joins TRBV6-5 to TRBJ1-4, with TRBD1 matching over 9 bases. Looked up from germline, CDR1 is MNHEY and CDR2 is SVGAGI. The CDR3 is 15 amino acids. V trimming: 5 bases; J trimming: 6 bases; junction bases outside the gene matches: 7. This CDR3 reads CASSRSGQGDEKLFF. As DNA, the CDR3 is TGTGCCAGCAGTAGGTCGGGACAGGGCGATGAAAAACTGTTTTTT.

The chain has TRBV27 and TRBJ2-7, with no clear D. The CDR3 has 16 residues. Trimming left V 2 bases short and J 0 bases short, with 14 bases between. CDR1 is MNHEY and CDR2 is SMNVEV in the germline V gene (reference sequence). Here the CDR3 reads CASSLHTSLSSYEQYF. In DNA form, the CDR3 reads TGTGCCAGCAGTTTACATACCAGTTTATCCTCCTACGAGCAGTACTTC.

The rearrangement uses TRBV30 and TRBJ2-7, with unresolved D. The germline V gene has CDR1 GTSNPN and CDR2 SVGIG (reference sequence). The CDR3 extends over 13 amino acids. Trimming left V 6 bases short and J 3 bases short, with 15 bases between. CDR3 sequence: CACNPDYSYEQYF. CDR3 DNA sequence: TGTGCCTGTAACCCAGATTACAGCTACGAGCAGTACTTC.

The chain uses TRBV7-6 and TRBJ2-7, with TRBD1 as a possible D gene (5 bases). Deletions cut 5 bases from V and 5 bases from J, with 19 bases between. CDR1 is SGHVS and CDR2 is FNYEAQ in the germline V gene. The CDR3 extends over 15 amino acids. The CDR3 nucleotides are TGTGCCAGCAGCCAAGCCGCAGGCCAAGGGGACGAGCAGTACTTC. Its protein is CASSQAAGQGDEQYF.